This T cell receptor beta chain was captured in a study of monozygotic twins with inflammatory bowel disease. TCRdb reprocessed the 5' RACE reads and reports one entry per CDR3 protein, with no DNA. Its table lists about 350,000 distinct CDR3 sequences. Total RNA from whole blood was isolated with no T cell sorting. Study-level results: Healthy twins shared more clonotypes with others than IBD patients, most markedly active ones.

Germline CDR1 GTSNPN, CDR2 SVGIG (reference sequence). The CDR3 extends over 11 amino acids. As to this clonotype: Its antigen remains unidentified.

V gene TRBV30 combines with J gene TRBJ2-7. This TCR came from a human donor with ulcerative colitis or Crohn's disease, or a healthy co-twin of an affected twin (not recorded which). Sequenced input: blood. CDR3 region: CAWMGAYEQYF.